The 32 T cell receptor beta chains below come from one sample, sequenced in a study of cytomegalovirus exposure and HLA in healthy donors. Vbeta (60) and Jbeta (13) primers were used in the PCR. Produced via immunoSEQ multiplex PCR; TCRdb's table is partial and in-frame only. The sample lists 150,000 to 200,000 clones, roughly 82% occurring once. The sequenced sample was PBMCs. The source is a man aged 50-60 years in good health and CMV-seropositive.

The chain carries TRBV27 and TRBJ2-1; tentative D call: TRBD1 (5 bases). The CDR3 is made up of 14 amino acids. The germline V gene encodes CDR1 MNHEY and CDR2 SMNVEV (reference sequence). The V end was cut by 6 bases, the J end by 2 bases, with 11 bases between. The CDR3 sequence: CASRGRTPYNEQFF. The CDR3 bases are TGTGCCAGCAGGGGGCGGACACCCTACAATGAGCAGTTCTTC.

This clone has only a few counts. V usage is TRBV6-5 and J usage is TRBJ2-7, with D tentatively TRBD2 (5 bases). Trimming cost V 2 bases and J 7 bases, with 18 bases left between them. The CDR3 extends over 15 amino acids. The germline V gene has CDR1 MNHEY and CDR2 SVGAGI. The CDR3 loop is CASSYNAGPGGEQYF. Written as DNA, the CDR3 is TGTGCCAGCAGTTACAACGCCGGTCCGGGCGGGGAGCAGTACTTC.

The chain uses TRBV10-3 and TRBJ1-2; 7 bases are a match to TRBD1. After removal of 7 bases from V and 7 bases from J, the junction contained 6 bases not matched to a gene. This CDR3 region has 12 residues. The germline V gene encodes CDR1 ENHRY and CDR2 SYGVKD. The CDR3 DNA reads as TGTGCCATCAACCGACAGGGCGGTGGCTACACCTTC. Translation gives CAINRQGGGYTF.

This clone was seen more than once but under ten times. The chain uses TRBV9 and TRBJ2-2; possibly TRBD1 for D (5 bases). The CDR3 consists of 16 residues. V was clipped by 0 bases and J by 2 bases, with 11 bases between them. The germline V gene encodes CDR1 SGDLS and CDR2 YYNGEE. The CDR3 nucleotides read TGTGCCAGCAGCGTAGGGGCAGGGCTTAACACCGGGGAGCTGTTTTTT. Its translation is CASSVGAGLNTGELFF.

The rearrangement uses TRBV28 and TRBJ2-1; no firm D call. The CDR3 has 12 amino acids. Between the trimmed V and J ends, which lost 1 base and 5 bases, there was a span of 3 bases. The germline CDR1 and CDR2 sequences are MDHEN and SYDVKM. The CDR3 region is CASSLLDNEQFF. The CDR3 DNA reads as TGTGCCAGCAGTTTATTAGACAATGAGCAGTTCTTC.

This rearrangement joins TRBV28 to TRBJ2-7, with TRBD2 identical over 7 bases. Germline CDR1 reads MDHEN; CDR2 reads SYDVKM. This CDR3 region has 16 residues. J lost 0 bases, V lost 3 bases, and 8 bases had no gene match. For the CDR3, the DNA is TGTGCCAGCAGTTTGGGAGGGACGGTGGGCTCCTACGAGCAGTACTTC. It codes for CASSLGGTVGSYEQYF.

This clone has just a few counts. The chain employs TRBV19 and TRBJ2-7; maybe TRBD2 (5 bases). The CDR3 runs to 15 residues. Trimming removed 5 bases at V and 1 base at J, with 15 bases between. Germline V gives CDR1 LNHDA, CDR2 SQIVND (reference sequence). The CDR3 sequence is CASSPLYERSYEQYF. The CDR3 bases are TGTGCCAGTAGTCCCCTATACGAGCGGTCCTACGAGCAGTACTTC.

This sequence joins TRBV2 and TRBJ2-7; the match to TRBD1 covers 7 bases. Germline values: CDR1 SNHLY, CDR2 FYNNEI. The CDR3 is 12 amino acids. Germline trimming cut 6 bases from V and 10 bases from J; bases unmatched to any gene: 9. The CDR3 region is CASSSGTEIQYF. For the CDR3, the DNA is TGTGCCAGCAGCTCCGGGACAGAGATCCAGTACTTC.

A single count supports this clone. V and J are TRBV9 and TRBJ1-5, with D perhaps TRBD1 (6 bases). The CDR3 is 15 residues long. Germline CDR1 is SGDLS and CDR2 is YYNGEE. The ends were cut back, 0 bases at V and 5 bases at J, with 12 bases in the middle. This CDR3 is CASSVAGTPDQPQHF. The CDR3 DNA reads TGTGCCAGCAGCGTAGCCGGGACACCAGATCAGCCCCAGCATTTT.

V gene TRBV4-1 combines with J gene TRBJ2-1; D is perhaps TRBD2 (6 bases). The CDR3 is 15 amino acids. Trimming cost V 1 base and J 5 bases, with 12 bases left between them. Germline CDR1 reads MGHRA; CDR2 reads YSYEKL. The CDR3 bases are TGCGCCAGCAGCCAAGTTGCGGAGGGGAACAATGAGCAGTTCTTC. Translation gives CASSQVAEGNNEQFF.

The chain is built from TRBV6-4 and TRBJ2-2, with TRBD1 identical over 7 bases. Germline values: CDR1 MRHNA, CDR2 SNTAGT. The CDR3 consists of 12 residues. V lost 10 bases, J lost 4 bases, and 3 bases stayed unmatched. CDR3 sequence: CATRQGTGELFF. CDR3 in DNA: TGTGCCACACGACAGGGCACCGGGGAGCTGTTTTTT.

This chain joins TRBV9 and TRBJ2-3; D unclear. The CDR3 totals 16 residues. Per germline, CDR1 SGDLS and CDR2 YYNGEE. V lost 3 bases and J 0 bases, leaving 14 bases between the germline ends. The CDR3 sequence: CASSGGTRVSTDTQYF. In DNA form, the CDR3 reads TGTGCCAGCAGCGGAGGCACTCGGGTGAGCACAGATACGCAGTATTTT. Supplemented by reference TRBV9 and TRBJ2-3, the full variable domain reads DSGVTQTPKHLITATGQRVTLRCSPRSGDLSVYWYQQSLDQGLQFLIQYYNGEERAKGNILERFSAQQFPDLHSELNLSSLELGDSALYFCASSGGTRVSTDTQYFGPGTRLTVL.

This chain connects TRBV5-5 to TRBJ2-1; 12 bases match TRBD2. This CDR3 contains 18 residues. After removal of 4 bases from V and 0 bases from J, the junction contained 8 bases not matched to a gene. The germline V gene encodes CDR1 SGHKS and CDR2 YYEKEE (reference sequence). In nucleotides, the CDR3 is TGTGCCAGCAGCATTACTAGCGGGGGGCCCCCCTCCTACAATGAGCAGTTCTTC. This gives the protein CASSITSGGPPSYNEQFF.

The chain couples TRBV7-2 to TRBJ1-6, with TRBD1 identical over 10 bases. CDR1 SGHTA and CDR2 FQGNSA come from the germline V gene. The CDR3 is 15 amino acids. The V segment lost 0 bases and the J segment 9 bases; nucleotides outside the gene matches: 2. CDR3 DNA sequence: TGTGCCAGCAGCTTAGCGGGACAGGGGAGTTCACCCCTCCACTTT. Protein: CASSLAGQGSSPLHF. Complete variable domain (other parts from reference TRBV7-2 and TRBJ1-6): GAGVSQSPSNKVTEKGKDVELRCDPISGHTALYWYRQSLGQGLEFLIYFQGNSAPDKSGLPSDRFSAERTGGSVSTLTIQRTQQEDSAVYLCASSLAGQGSSPLHFGNGTRLTVT.

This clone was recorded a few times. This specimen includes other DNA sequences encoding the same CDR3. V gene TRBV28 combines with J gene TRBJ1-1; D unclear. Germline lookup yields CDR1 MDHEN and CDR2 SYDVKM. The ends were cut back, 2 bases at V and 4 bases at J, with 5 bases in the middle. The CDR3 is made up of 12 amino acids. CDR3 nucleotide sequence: TGTGCCAGCAGTTTAACGGGCACTGAAGCTTTCTTT. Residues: CASSLTGTEAFF.

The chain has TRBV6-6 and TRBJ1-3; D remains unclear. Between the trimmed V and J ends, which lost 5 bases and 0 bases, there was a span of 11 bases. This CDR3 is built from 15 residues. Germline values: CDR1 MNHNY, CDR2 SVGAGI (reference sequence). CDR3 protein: CASSTIDISGNTIYF. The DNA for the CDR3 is TGTGCCAGCAGTACCATCGACATCTCTGGAAACACCATATATTTT.

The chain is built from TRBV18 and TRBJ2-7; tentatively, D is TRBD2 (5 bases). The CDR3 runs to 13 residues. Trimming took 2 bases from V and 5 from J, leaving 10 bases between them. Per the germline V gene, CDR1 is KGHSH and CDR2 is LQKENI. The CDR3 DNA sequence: TGTGCCAGCTCACCAACCCGGGAAGACGAGCAGTACTTC. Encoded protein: CASSPTREDEQYF.

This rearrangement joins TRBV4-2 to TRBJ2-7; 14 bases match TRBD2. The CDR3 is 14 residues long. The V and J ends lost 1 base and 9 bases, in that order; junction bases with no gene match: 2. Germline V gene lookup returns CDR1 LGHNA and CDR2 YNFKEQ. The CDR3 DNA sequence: TGTGCCAGCAGCCAAGGACTAGCGGGAGGGGTGCAGTACTTC. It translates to CASSQGLAGGVQYF.

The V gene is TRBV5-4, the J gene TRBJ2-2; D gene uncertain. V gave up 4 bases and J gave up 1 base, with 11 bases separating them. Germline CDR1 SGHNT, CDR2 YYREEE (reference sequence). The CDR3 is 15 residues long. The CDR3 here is CASSPGSLNTGELFF. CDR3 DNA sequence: TGTGCCAGCAGCCCCGGTAGCTTGAACACCGGGGAGCTGTTTTTT.

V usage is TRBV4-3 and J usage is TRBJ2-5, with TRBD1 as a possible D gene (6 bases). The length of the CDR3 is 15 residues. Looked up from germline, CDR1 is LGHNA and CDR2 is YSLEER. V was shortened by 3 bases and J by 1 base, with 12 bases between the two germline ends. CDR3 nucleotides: TGCGCCAGCAGCCACCACTTGGACAGCCAAGAGACCCAGTACTTC. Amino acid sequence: CASSHHLDSQETQYF.

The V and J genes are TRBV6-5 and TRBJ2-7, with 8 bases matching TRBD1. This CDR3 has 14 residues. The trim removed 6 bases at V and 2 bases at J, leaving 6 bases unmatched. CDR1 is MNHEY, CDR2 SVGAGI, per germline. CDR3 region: CASRRGQAAYEQYF. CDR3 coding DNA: TGTGCCAGCAGGAGGGGACAGGCCGCCTACGAGCAGTACTTC.

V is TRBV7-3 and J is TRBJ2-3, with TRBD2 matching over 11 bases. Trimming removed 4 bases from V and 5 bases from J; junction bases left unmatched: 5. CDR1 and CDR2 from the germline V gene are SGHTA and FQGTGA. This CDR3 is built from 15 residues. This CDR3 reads CASSSLAGERDTQYF. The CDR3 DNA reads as TGTGCCAGCAGCTCACTAGCGGGGGAGAGAGATACGCAGTATTTT.

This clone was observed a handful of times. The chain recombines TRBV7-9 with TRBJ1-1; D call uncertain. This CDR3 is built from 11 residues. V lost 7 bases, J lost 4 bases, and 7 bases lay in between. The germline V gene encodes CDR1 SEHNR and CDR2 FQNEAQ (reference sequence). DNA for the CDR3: TGTGCCAGCATCCTTCTCACTGAAGCTTTCTTT. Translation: CASILLTEAFF.

CDR3 in amino acids: CAISDPDEASYEQYF. In DNA, the CDR3 is TGTGCCATCAGTGATCCCGACGAGGCTTCCTACGAGCAGTACTTC. The J gene is TRBJ2-7, the V gene TRBV10-3; no definite D call. The V gene's germline CDR1 is ENHRY and CDR2 SYGVKD. The CDR3 runs 15 residues. The V end lost 3 bases, the J end lost 1 base, and 13 bases lay between the germline ends.

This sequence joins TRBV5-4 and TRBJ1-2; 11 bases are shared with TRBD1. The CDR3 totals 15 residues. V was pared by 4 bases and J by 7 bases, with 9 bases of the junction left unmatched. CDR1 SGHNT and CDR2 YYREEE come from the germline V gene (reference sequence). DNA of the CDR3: TGTGCCAGCAGCCTAGAGGACAGGGGGCCTTCTGGCTACACCTTC. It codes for CASSLEDRGPSGYTF.

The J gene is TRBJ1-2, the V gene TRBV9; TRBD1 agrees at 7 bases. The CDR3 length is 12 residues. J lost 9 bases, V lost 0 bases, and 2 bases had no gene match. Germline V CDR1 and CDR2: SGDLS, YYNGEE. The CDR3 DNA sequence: TGTGCCAGCAGCGTAGAGGGGGCCCGCTACACCTTC. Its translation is CASSVEGARYTF.

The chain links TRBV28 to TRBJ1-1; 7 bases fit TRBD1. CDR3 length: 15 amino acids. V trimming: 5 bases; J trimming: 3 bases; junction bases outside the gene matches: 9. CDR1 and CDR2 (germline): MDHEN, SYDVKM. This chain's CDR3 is CASSRIDREDTEAFF. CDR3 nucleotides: TGTGCCAGCAGTCGTATCGACAGGGAGGACACTGAAGCTTTCTTT.

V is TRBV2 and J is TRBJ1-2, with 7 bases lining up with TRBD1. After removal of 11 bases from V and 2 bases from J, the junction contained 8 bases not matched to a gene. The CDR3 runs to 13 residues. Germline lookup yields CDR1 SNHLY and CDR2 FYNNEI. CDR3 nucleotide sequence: TGTGCCTGTCCATCGACAGGGAACTATGGCTACACCTTC. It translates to CACPSTGNYGYTF.

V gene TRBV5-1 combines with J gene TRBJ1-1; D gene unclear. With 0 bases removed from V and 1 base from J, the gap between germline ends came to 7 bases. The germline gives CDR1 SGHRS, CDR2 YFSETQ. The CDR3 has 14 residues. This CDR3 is CASSLAIQNTEAFF. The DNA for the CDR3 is TGCGCCAGCAGCTTGGCCATACAGAACACTGAAGCTTTCTTT. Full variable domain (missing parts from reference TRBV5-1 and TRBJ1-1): KAGVTQTPRYLIKTRGQQVTLSCSPISGHRSVSWYQQTPGQGLQFLFEYFSETQRNKGNFPGRFSGRQFSNSRSEMNVSTLELGDSALYLCASSLAIQNTEAFFGQGTRLTVV.

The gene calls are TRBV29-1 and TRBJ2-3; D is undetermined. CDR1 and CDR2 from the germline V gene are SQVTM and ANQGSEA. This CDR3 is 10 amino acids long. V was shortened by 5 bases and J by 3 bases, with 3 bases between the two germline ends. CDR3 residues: CSVLTDTQYF. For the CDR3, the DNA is TGCAGCGTTTTAACAGATACGCAGTATTTT.

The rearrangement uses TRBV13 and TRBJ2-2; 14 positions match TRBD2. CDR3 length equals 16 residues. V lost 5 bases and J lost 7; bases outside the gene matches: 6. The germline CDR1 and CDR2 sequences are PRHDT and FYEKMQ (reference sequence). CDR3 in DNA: TGTGCCAGCAGCCCGGGACTAGCGGGAGCGGGCGGGGAGCTGTTTTTT. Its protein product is CASSPGLAGAGGELFF.

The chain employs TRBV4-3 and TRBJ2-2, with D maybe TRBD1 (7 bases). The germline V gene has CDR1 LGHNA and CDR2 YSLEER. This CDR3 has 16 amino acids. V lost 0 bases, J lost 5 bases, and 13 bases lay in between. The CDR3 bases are TGCGCCAGCAGCCAAGAAGGAGGGGGCAAGACCGGGGAGCTGTTTTTT. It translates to CASSQEGGGKTGELFF.